This TCR beta chain was recorded in a study of blood T cell repertoires in COVID-19. Repertoires were generated with immunoSEQ multiplex PCR, while TCRdb's copy carries only in-frame clones and drops some. The sample has fewer than 200,000 clones, 80% to 90% seen once. CDR1 and CDR2 from the germline V gene are SGHKS and YYEKEE (reference sequence). The CDR3 is 16 amino acids. The junction had 7 bases not matched to a gene; V was cut back by 2 bases and J by 4 bases. The chain links TRBV5-5 to TRBJ2-3; TRBD2 matches 10 bases. The sample consisted of peripheral blood. The TCR originated in a woman aged 80 or older with COVID-19, enrolled during active disease. The CDR3 bases are TGTGCCAGCAGCTTCCTTCTAGCGGGAGACTCAGATACGCAGTATTTT. Its protein product is CASSFLLAGDSDTQYF.